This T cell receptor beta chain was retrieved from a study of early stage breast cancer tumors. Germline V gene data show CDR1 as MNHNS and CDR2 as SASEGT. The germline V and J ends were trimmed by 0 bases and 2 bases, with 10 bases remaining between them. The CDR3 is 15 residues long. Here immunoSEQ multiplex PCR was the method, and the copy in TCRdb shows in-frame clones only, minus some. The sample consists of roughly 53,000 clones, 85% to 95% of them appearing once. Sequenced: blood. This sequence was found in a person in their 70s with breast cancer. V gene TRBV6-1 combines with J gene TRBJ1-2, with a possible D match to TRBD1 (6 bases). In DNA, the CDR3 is TGTGCCAGCAGTGAAGCGCAGGGGTCGAACTATGGCTACACCTTC. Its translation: CASSEAQGSNYGYTF.